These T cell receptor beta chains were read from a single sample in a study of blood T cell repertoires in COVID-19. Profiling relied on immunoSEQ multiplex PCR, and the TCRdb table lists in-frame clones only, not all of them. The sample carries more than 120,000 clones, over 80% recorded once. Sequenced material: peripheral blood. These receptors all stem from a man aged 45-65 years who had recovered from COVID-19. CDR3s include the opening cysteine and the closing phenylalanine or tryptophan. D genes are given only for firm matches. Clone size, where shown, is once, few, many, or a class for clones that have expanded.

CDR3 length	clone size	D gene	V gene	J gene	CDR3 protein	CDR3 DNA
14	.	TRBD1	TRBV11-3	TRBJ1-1	CASRRQGSETEAFF	TGTGCCAGCAGAAGACAGGGATCCGAAACTGAAGCTTTCTTT
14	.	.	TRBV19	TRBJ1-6	CASRVLPDNSPLHF	TGTGCCAGTAGGGTTCTACCCGATAATTCACCCCTCCACTTT
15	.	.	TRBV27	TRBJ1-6	CASSNGQLLNSPLHF	TGTGCCAGCAGTAACGGACAGCTTCTCAATTCACCCCTCCACTTT
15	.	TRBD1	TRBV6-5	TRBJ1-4	CASRDRGGTNEKLFF	TGTGCCAGCCGGGACAGGGGTGGGACTAATGAAAAACTGTTTTTT
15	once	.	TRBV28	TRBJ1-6	CASSSLKGGNSPLHF	TGTGCCAGCAGTTCCTTGAAGGGAGGCAATTCACCCCTCCACTTT
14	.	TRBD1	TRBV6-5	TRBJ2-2	CASKRQGGTGELFF	TGTGCCAGCAAAAGACAGGGGGGTACCGGGGAGCTGTTTTTT
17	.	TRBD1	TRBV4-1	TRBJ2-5	CASSHLKGQGAEETQYF	TGCGCCAGCAGCCATCTCAAGGGACAGGGGGCAGAGGAGACCCAGTACTTC
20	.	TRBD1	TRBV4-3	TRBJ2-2	CASSQSWDSTFKYYTGELFF	TGCGCCAGCAGCCAAAGCTGGGACAGCACCTTTAAATATTACACCGGGGAGCTGTTTTTT
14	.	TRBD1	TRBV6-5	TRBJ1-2	CASTNRGGRYGYTF	TGTGCCAGCACCAACAGGGGAGGTCGCTATGGCTACACCTTC
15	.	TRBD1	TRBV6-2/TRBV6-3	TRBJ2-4	CASSGRGRGGNIQYF	TGTGCCAGCAGTGGCAGGGGGCGCGGAGGAAACATTCAGTACTTC
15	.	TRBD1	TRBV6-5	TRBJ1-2	CASRTDRGGNYGYTF	TGTGCCAGCAGGACAGACAGGGGGGGTAACTATGGCTACACCTTC
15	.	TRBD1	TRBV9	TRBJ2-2	CASSPRTGDTGELFF	TGTGCCAGCAGTCCCAGGACAGGGGACACCGGGGAGCTGTTTTTT
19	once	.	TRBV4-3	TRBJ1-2	CASSPTSVPQGRGFAGYTF	TGCGCCAGCAGCCCAACAAGCGTACCTCAGGGCAGGGGATTTGCTGGCTACACCTTC
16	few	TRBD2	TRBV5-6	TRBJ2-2	CASSLTSGGNTGELFF	TGTGCCAGCAGCTTGACTAGCGGGGGGAACACCGGGGAGCTGTTTTTT
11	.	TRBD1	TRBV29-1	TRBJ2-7	CSAGQGDEQYF	TGCAGCGCCGGACAGGGAGACGAGCAGTACTTC
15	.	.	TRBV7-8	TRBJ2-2	CASLSWGTSTGELFF	TGTGCCAGTCTTTCCTGGGGGACAAGCACCGGGGAGCTGTTTTTT
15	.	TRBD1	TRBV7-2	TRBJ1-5	CASSDRDRANQPQHF	TGTGCCAGCAGCGACCGGGACAGAGCTAATCAGCCCCAGCATTTT
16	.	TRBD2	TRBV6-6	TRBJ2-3	CASSYQAGLGTDTQYF	TGTGCCAGCAGTTACCAAGCGGGATTGGGCACAGATACGCAGTATTTT
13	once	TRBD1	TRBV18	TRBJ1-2	CASSPGQNYGYTF	TGTGCCAGCTCACCGGGACAGAACTATGGCTACACCTTC
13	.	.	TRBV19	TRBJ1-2	CASSPPMAYGYTF	TGTGCCAGTAGTCCTCCGATGGCCTATGGCTACACCTTC
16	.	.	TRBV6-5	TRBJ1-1	CASSFGVGAGNTEAFF	TGTGCCAGCAGTTTTGGGGTGGGGGCAGGGAACACTGAAGCTTTCTTT
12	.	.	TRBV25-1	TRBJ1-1	CASKEGDTEAFF	TGTGCCAGTAAAGAGGGGGACACTGAAGCTTTCTTT
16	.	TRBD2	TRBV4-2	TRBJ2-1	CASSQVGGGAQHEQFF	TGTGCCAGCAGCCAAGTGGGCGGGGGGGCACAGCATGAGCAGTTCTTC
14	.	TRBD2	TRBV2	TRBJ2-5	CAILGSGSQETQYF	TGTGCCATTTTGGGTAGCGGGTCCCAAGAGACCCAGTACTTC
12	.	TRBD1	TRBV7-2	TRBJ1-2	CASSPDRVSYTF	TGTGCCAGCAGCCCTGACAGGGTGAGCTACACCTTC
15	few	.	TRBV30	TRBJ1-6	CAWREPVLYNSPLHF	TGTGCCTGGAGAGAGCCGGTCCTCTATAATTCACCCCTCCACTTT
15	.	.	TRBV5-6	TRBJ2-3	CASSLRRDPTDTQYF	TGTGCCAGCAGCTTGAGGCGGGACCCCACAGATACGCAGTATTTT
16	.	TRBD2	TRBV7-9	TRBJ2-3	CASSTTRTGGADTQYF	TGTGCCAGCAGCACCACTCGAACGGGGGGAGCAGATACGCAGTATTTT
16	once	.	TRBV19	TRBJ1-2	CASRDFGGVLNYGYTF	TGTGCCAGTAGGGACTTTGGGGGGGTTCTTAACTATGGCTACACCTTC
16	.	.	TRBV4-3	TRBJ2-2	CASSQSLAGSTGELFF	TGCGCCAGCAGCCAATCGCTGGCAGGTAGCACCGGGGAGCTGTTTTTT
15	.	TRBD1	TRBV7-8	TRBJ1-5	CASSLGTGWNQPQHF	TGTGCCAGCAGCTTAGGGACAGGGTGGAATCAGCCCCAGCATTTT
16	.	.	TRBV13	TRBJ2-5	CASSLGFGMDGETQYF	TGTGCCAGCAGCTTAGGTTTCGGGATGGATGGGGAGACCCAGTACTTC
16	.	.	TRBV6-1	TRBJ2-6	CASSDRQSSGANVLTF	TGTGCCAGCAGTGACAGGCAAAGCTCTGGGGCCAACGTCCTGACTTTC
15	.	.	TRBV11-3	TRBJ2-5	CASSFPREIQETQYF	TGTGCCAGCAGCTTTCCACGGGAGATACAAGAGACCCAGTACTTC
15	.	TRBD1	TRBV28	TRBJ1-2	CASSLPGQGPHGYTF	TGTGCCAGCAGTCTTCCGGGACAGGGACCCCATGGCTACACCTTC